The TCR beta chain described here comes from a study of T cell repertoires in cytomegalovirus infection. Looked up from germline, CDR1 is MGHRA and CDR2 is YSYEKL. The junction had 11 bases not matched to a gene; V was cut back by 4 bases and J by 0 bases. CDR3 length: 17 residues. TCRdb reanalysed the reads using MiXCR and keeps one entry per CDR3 protein. The sample holds about half a million distinct CDR3 sequences, 30% to 40% seen once. A word on this clonotype: What it binds is not known.

This receptor was identified in a human donor in good health (CMV status not recorded). Some clones in this sample may be carry-over from other donors' samples. This specimen consisted of cultured PBMCs, obtained from culture after CMV antigen stimulation. This rearrangement joins TRBV4-1 to TRBJ2-7, with TRBD1 matching 8 bases. The CDR3 is CASSPSPRDRSSYEQYF. The CDR3 DNA is TGCGCCAGCAGCCCTAGTCCCCGGGACAGGAGCTCCTACGAGCAGTACTTC.